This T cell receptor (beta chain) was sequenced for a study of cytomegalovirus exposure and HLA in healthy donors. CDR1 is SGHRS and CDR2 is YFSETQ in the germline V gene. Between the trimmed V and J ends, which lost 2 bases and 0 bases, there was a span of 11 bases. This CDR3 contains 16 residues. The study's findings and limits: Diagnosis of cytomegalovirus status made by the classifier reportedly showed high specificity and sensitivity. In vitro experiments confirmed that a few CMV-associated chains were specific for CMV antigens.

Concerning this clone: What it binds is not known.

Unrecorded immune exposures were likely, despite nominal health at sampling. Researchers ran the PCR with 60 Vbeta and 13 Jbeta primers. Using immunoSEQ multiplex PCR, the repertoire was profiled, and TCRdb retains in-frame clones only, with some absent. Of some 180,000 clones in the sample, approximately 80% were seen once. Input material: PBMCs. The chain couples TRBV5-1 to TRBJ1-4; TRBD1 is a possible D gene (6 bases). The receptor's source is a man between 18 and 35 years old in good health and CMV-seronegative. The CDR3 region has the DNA TGCGCCAGCAGCTTTGGGGGGGGCGCAACTAATGAAAAACTGTTTTTT. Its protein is CASSFGGGATNEKLFF.